Described below is a single T cell receptor (beta chain) sequence and its context. Indicated time point: pre-sensitization, week 0. Treatment specified: therapeutic diphenylcyclopropenone sensitization with weekly scalp DPC. The sample comes from a study of human T cells and chemical hapten exposure. Attachment of unique molecular identifiers to individual cDNA molecules was performed in the library. TCRdb re-analysed the RACE reads in MiXCR, keeping a single row per CDR3 protein. The table records about 300,000 distinct CDR3 sequences, 5% to 6.5% of them present only once. The CDR3 has 13 amino acids. The germline V and J ends were trimmed by 5 bases and 12 bases, with 16 bases remaining between them. Germline CDR1 is MGHRA and CDR2 is YSYEKL.

This specimen consisted of whole blood, obtained in connection with sensitization to the hapten diphenylcyclopropenone (DPC). The chain is built from TRBV4-1 and TRBJ1-4; D ambiguous. The sequence was obtained from a woman under 30 with alopecia areata. Some clones in this sample may be carry-over from other donors' samples. The CDR3 region is CASSGRDLGELFF. In nucleotides, the CDR3 is TGCGCCAGCAGCGGGAGGGATCTTGGGGAACTGTTTTTT.